The T cell receptor beta chain under discussion was sequenced for a study of cytomegalovirus exposure and HLA in healthy donors (dated by TCRdb to about 2017). Describing the broader study: A later analysis indicated that the 110 or so validation repertoires were generated on the platform also employed for the 600 to 750 repertoires of the first cohort. To predict cytomegalovirus infection status, the study brought together high-throughput TCR immunosequencing, statistical association of individual TCRs with disease status, and machine learning. Along with the roughly 670-subject first cohort, a separate validation cohort of over 90 different subjects was used. The study was designed to test whether signatures of past pathogen exposure could be identified by cataloging public T cell receptors. Beyond this particular receptor, the publication reports: The study listed around 160 TCR beta chains as associated with cytomegalovirus. Subsequent analysis determined that TCRs grouped into clusters in the first cohort also showed a tendency toward co-occurrence across the 90 to 150 validation repertoires, and about 94% of cluster scores exceeded 0. According to the authors, the approach could potentially be generalized to other disease states and immunological phenotypes. In both the original and validation cohorts, the classifier was reported to diagnose cytomegalovirus status with high specificity and sensitivity. While some public TCRs were present in many individuals, most TCR sequences turned up only very rarely across donors. In vitro tests confirmed that a few of the cytomegalovirus-associated TCR beta chains recognize cytomegalovirus antigens. A later analysis had no HLA typing for the validation cohort, so co-occurrence there was scored across all 110 or so repertoires.

Donors formed part of the validation cohort, which comprised 95 to 150 subjects and was distinct from the first cohort of over 500 subjects. The junction shows trimming of 0 bases on V and 10 bases on J, plus 13 bases between the germline ends. Including the terminal cysteine and phenylalanine, the CDR3 comprises 14 residues. Kept here is only the CDR3 DNA, which spans 42 bases and is read in frame from base 1. As encoded in the germline V gene, CDR1 is LGHNA while CDR2 is YSLEER. The receptor library was made with the immunoSEQ multiplex PCR assay. As for the authors' bioinformatics: A statistical classification framework was built for diagnosing cytomegalovirus status from the catalog of TCR beta chain sequences. Here the immuneACCESS table is served through TCRdb, limited to in-frame sequences with V and J called. Missing clones are a known gap in these copies; in checked studies unresolved V genes cover under half, and the rest lacks a known reason. V, J and clone size are taken as reported in that table, and D and trimming were inferred from the DNA itself. The sample has about 160,000 clones on record, nearly 90% of them singletons. Around a tenth of the sample is held by the ten biggest clonotypes.

As to this clone: Its cognate antigen has yet to be identified. No base quality values were provided; no much bigger clone lies one nucleotide off.

Rearrangement joined TRBV4-3 to TRBJ2-1, with the identity of the D gene unclear. Sequencing was done on a sample of PBMCs. The TCR was taken from a woman between 18 and 30 years old in good health and CMV-seropositive. This receptor carries the CDR3 CASSQESRSREQFF. Read as DNA, the sequence is TGCGCCAGCAGCCAAGAATCCCGCTCGCGGGAGCAGTTCTTC.